The rows below give T cell receptor beta chains drawn from one sample of a study of T cells in narcolepsy. The repertoire was sequenced with immunoSEQ multiplex PCR; TCRdb's copy has only in-frame clones and lacks some. The table records about 34,000 clones, 82% of them present only once. Sequencing was done on a sample of CD45RA- memory CD4+ T cells from PBMCs. Every receptor here comes from a human donor with narcolepsy. Each CDR3 is given with its conserved first and last residue. Fields, in order: clone size, V gene, D gene, J gene, CDR3 DNA, CDR3 protein. D genes are given only for firm matches. Only some rows state a clone size, as once, few, many or a class for expanded clones.

NA	TRBV7-2	NA	TRBJ1-5	TGTGCCAGCAGCTTAGGGGGGACCGAACGTAATCAGCCCCAGCATTTT	CASSLGGTERNQPQHF
NA	TRBV28	NA	TRBJ1-5	TGTGCCAGCAGCATATCCAGGGTTTCCAGCAATCAGCCCCAGCATTTT	CASSISRVSSNQPQHF
NA	TRBV7-9	NA	TRBJ2-1	TGTGCCAGCAGCCGACCCTCAGGGGAGGGGGAGCAGTTCTTC	CASSRPSGEGEQFF
NA	TRBV7-2	NA	TRBJ1-3	TGTGCCAGCAGCGCGGACAGTTCCTCTGGAAACACCATATATTTT	CASSADSSSGNTIYF
NA	TRBV7-8	NA	TRBJ2-4	TGTGCCAGCAGTCCCCTCCGGCGGATTGCCAAAAACATTCAGTACTTC	CASSPLRRIAKNIQYF
NA	TRBV7-2	NA	TRBJ2-3	TGTGCCAGCACCATTTATGGGCTAGATACGCAGTATTTT	CASTIYGLDTQYF
NA	TRBV14	NA	TRBJ2-7	TGTGCCAGCAGCCCACGGCACATACCCTACGAGCAGTACTTC	CASSPRHIPYEQYF
NA	TRBV30	NA	TRBJ1-2	TGTGCCTGGAGTCACAGGGATGGCTACACCTTC	CAWSHRDGYTF
NA	TRBV6-6	TRBD1	TRBJ2-7	TGTGCCAGCGGACATCGGGACAGGAGCTACGAGCAGTACTTC	CASGHRDRSYEQYF
NA	TRBV12-5	TRBD1	TRBJ2-2	TGTGCTAGTGGTTTGGCACAGGGGCTTGTGTACACCGGGGAGCTGTTTTTT	CASGLAQGLVYTGELFF
NA	TRBV19	NA	TRBJ2-3	TGTGCCAGTAGTGATAGCGGAGACACAGATACGCAGTATTTT	CASSDSGDTDTQYF
medium-sized	TRBV6-1	NA	TRBJ1-2	TGTGCCAGCGGACAGTCGCCTAACTATGGCTACACCTTC	CASGQSPNYGYTF
NA	TRBV7-8	NA	TRBJ1-2	TGTGCCAGCAGCTTACAAGGGATCTATGGCTACACCTTC	CASSLQGIYGYTF
NA	TRBV28	TRBD1	TRBJ1-5	TGTGCCAGCAGTTTATCACAGGGGGCAGGCCAGCCCCAGCATTTT	CASSLSQGAGQPQHF
NA	TRBV10-1	NA	TRBJ2-1	TGCGCCAGCAGTGAGATTCTTGGGCAGGGCAATGAGCAGTTCTTC	CASSEILGQGNEQFF
NA	TRBV4-2	TRBD2	TRBJ2-5	TGTGCCAGCAGCCCCTATCTAGCGGGAGGGCAAGAGACCCAGTACTTC	CASSPYLAGGQETQYF